This TCR beta chain was documented in a study of T-cell reconstitution after alpha-beta-depleted transplantation in children. The library targeted TCRbeta and was prepared with unique molecular identifiers. A single record per CDR3 protein comes from TCRdb applying MiXCR to the PCR reads. Of 200,000 to 250,000 distinct CDR3 sequences listed, 12% were seen once; the top ten hold about 2.6%. The material sequenced was PBMCs from the stem cell graft donor, taken from the stem cell graft. The TCR originated in a human donor who donated a stem cell graft to a child with acute lymphoblastic leukemia.

CDR3 region: CASSQERNRFYEQYF. In DNA form, the CDR3 reads TGTGCCAGCAGCCAAGAGAGGAACAGATTCTACGAGCAGTACTTC. The chain combines TRBV4-2 with TRBJ2-7; D remains ambiguous. The CDR3 is 15 residues long. Germline V gene sequence: CDR1 LGHNA, CDR2 YNFKEQ. Trimming stripped 0 bases from V and 3 bases from J, with 12 bases between.